These T cell receptor beta chains were read from a single sample in a study of blood T cell repertoires in COVID-19. Only in-frame clones appear in the TCRdb table, and some are missing; sequencing was by immunoSEQ multiplex PCR. The top ten hold around 3.6% of the sample, which has about 130,000 clones, more than 75% seen once. The sequenced sample was peripheral blood. Every receptor here comes from a woman aged 55-70 years with acute or convalescent COVID-19. Each CDR3 is given with its conserved first and last residue. A D gene is named only where the DNA matches it firmly. Only some rows state a clone size, as once, few, many or a class for expanded clones.

clone_size,d_call,j_call,v_call,cdr3_nt,cdr3_aa
.,TRBD2,TRBJ2-2,TRBV5-1,TGCGCCAGCAGATTTAGCGGGAGCTACACCGGGGAGCTGTTTTTT,CASRFSGSYTGELFF
.,.,TRBJ1-1,TRBV6-5,TGTGCCAGCACTGCGGGAGTGAACACTGAAGCTTTCTTT,CASTAGVNTEAFF
once,TRBD2,TRBJ2-5,TRBV7-9,TGTGCCAGCAGCTTAGGCGACTTAGCGGGAGTGGAGACCCAGTACTTC,CASSLGDLAGVETQYF
.,.,TRBJ1-1,TRBV6-5,TGTGCCAGCAGTTACGGAGGGGCGAACACTGAAGCTTTCTTT,CASSYGGANTEAFF
.,TRBD2,TRBJ2-1,TRBV9,TGTGCCAGCAGCCCGGGACTAGCGGTAAGGCGTACCTACAATGAGCAGTTCTTC,CASSPGLAVRRTYNEQFF
.,TRBD1,TRBJ1-2,TRBV18,TGTGCCAGCTCACCTATACTGACAGGGGACGGCTACACCTTC,CASSPILTGDGYTF
.,.,TRBJ2-1,TRBV4-1,TGCGCCAGCAGCCAAGGTAGCCTGAGCTCCTACAATGAGCAGTTCTTC,CASSQGSLSSYNEQFF
.,.,TRBJ2-1,TRBV9,TGTGCCAGCAGCGTCGGCGACTCTCGCGCCAGCTCCTACAATGAGCAGTTCTTC,CASSVGDSRASSYNEQFF
once,TRBD2,TRBJ2-7,TRBV7-9,TGTGCCAGCAGCCTAGGGCTAGCGGGAGAAGACGAGCAGTACTTC,CASSLGLAGEDEQYF
.,TRBD1,TRBJ1-2,TRBV18,TGTGCCAGCTCCGTACAGGGGGCTCATGGCTACACCTTC,CASSVQGAHGYTF
.,TRBD1,TRBJ1-4,TRBV19,TGTGCCAGTAGTATCTCTCCTATCAGGGGGAAAGTGTTTTTT,CASSISPIRGKVFF
.,.,TRBJ1-1,TRBV28,TGTGCCAGCAGCGGGAGGGAGAACACTGAAGCTTTCTTT,CASSGRENTEAFF
few,.,TRBJ1-2,TRBV25-1,TGTGCCAGCAGTGAGGACAGAGGTGGCTACACCTTC,CASSEDRGGYTF
.,TRBD2,TRBJ2-6,TRBV7-8,TGTGCCAGCAGCTGGACTAGAATCCCCGGGGCCAACGTCCTGACTTTC,CASSWTRIPGANVLTF
.,TRBD2,TRBJ2-1,TRBV20-1,TGCAGTGCTAGTCTAGCGGGCACCTACAATGAGCAGTTCTTC,CSASLAGTYNEQFF
.,.,TRBJ1-4,TRBV28,TGTGCCAGCACCTACCCCGGGGTCCCGAATGAAAAACTGTTTTTT,CASTYPGVPNEKLFF
.,.,TRBJ1-2,TRBV5-4,TGTGCCAGCAGGCCAGGGGAAGGGGGCTACACCTTC,CASRPGEGGYTF
.,TRBD2,TRBJ2-5,TRBV19,TGTGCCAGTACTTATTCAGCGGGGGGCTTGGGAGAGACCCAGTACTTC,CASTYSAGGLGETQYF
.,.,TRBJ2-1,TRBV6-1,TGTGCCAGCACCTCAGGGGGGAATTGGGGTGAGCAGTTCTTC,CASTSGGNWGEQFF
.,TRBD2,TRBJ2-1,TRBV5-1,TGCGCCAGCAGCCCCTGGACTAGCGGCGATGAGCAGTTCTTC,CASSPWTSGDEQFF
once,.,TRBJ2-5,TRBV3-1/TRBV3-2,TGTGCCAGCCGGTTAGCTGGAGAGACCCAGTACTTC,CASRLAGETQYF
.,TRBD2,TRBJ2-5,TRBV28,TGTGCCAGCGGGACTAGCGGGGTGGGGGAGACCCAGTACTTC,CASGTSGVGETQYF